Listed below are T cell receptor beta chains from one sample, sequenced in a study of human T cells and chemical hapten exposure. TCRdb reanalysed the RACE reads using MiXCR and keeps one entry per CDR3 protein. The sample has approximately 52,000 distinct CDR3 sequences, around a tenth seen once. The specimen was whole blood, collected in connection with sensitization to the hapten diphenylcyclopropenone (DPC). The receptors originated from a woman in her 30s with alopecia areata. Some clones in this sample may be carry-over from other donors' samples. Each CDR3 is given with its conserved first and last residue. A D gene is named only where the DNA matches it firmly. Size is omitted from some rows. Given values are once, few, many or a class for expanded clones.

j_call d_call v_call clone_size cdr3_nt cdr3_aa
TRBJ2-7 TRBD1 TRBV29-1 many TGCAGCGTAGCCCGGACAGGCGCCTACGAGCAGTACTTC CSVARTGAYEQYF
TRBJ2-3 . TRBV27 few TGTGCCAGCAGTTTACGTGTTTTGGATACGCAGTATTTT CASSLRVLDTQYF
TRBJ1-4 . TRBV2 few TGTGCCAGCAGTCAGGACCGGCAAATAGAATCCGGTGCGGATGAAAAACTGTTTTTT CASSQDRQIESGADEKLFF
TRBJ2-1 TRBD2 TRBV3-1 few TGTGCCAGCAGCCAAGAGTGGGGGGGGTACAATGAGCAGTTCTTC CASSQEWGGYNEQFF
TRBJ2-4 TRBD2 TRBV13 . TGTGCCAGCAGCCACGGACAGGGAGTGACTAGCGGGGGAAGAAGAAACATTCAGTACTTC CASSHGQGVTSGGRRNIQYF
TRBJ2-3 TRBD1 TRBV6-2/TRBV6-3 . TGTGCCGGTGGACAGGGTAGCACAGATACGCAGTATTTT CAGGQGSTDTQYF
TRBJ1-6 . TRBV10-3 many TGTGCCATCAGTACAGGGAGGGTCGATTCACCCCTCCACTTT CAISTGRVDSPLHF
TRBJ1-6 TRBD1 TRBV5-1 many TGCGCCAGCAGGCAGGGGGACTCATATAGTTCACCCCTCCACTTT CASRQGDSYSSPLHF
TRBJ1-2 . TRBV30 few TGTGCCTGGAGTAAGCGTAGCGGCTACACCTTC CAWSKRSGYTF
TRBJ2-7 . TRBV28 many TGTGCCAGCAGTTCAACTTGGGGCAGGGGATACGAGCAGTACTTC CASSSTWGRGYEQYF
TRBJ2-7 TRBD2 TRBV2 many TGTGCCAGCAGGCCGGAAGTACTAGCGTCGAGAGAGCAGTACTTC CASRPEVLASREQYF
TRBJ2-3 . TRBV2 many TGTGCCAGCAAGGAATGGAGCACAGATACGCAGTATTTT CASKEWSTDTQYF
TRBJ1-1 TRBD1 TRBV20-1 medium-sized TGCAGTGCCACCGGGACAGGGGACTCCACTGAAGCTTTCTTT CSATGTGDSTEAFF
TRBJ1-2 . TRBV6-2/TRBV6-3 . TGTGCCAGCAGGCCGGACAGAAACTATGGCTACACCTTC CASRPDRNYGYTF
TRBJ2-3 . TRBV7-7 . TGTGCTAGCAGCTTAGCGGCAGGCAGGGCAGATACGCAGTATTTT CASSLAAGRADTQYF
TRBJ2-7 . TRBV20-1 . TGCAGTGCTAGAGGGGCCGCCTTTAGGTACGAGCAGTACTTC CSARGAAFRYEQYF
TRBJ1-6 . TRBV7-8 . TGTGCCAGCAGCCCTGGGGCGGCAGCAAATTCACCCCTCCACTTT CASSPGAAANSPLHF
TRBJ1-1 TRBD1 TRBV6-2/TRBV6-3 . TGTGCCAGGAAACAGGGGGGTTGGAACACTGAAGCTTTCTTT CARKQGGWNTEAFF
TRBJ1-5 . TRBV27 many TGTGCCAGCAGTTTGGGACTGGGGGGTCAGCCCCAGCATTTT CASSLGLGGQPQHF
TRBJ2-1 . TRBV5-1 many TGCGCCAGCAGCTCTGCCCGGAACAATGAGCAGTTCTTC CASSSARNNEQFF
TRBJ2-4 TRBD1 TRBV19 few TGTGCCAGTAGTTACGGGACAGGGGGAAACATTCAGTACTTC CASSYGTGGNIQYF
TRBJ2-1 TRBD2 TRBV4-2 few TGTGCCAGCAGCCTAGAGCGGGGGTGGACTGAGCAGTTCTTC CASSLERGWTEQFF
TRBJ1-1 . TRBV30 few TGTGCCTGGAGTGTAGGGGGGGTGAACACTGAAGCTTTCTTT CAWSVGGVNTEAFF
TRBJ1-1 . TRBV11-3 . TGTGCCAGCAGCTTATCAGGACGAGTGAACACTGAAGCTTTCTTT CASSLSGRVNTEAFF
TRBJ2-3 TRBD1 TRBV6-1 few TGTGCCAGCAGTGTCGACAGGGGGGTACCAGATACGCAGTATTTT CASSVDRGVPDTQYF
TRBJ1-5 . TRBV3-1 . TGTGCCAGCAGCCAAGTCCTAGGGGACAATCAGCCCCAGCATTTT CASSQVLGDNQPQHF
TRBJ2-7 . TRBV12-3/TRBV12-4 . TGTGCCAGCAGTTATGTGGGGGGGCGGAGAGAGCAGTACTTC CASSYVGGRREQYF
TRBJ1-2 . TRBV2 . TGTGCCAGCAACGCCTACACCTTC CASNAYTF
TRBJ2-3 TRBD2 TRBV7-2 few TGTGCCAGCAGCCCAGGGCGGGGGGCCTCCACAGATACGCAGTATTTT CASSPGRGASTDTQYF
TRBJ1-5 . TRBV20-1 few TGCAGTGCTAGCCAGCCAAATCAGCCCCAGCATTTT CSASQPNQPQHF
TRBJ2-7 . TRBV7-2 many TGTGCCAGCAGCCTAAATTCCTACGAGCAGTACTTC CASSLNSYEQYF
TRBJ1-6 . TRBV5-1 few TGCGCCAGCAGCTTGATTCCGGAAGGTCCTAATTCACCCCTCCACTTT CASSLIPEGPNSPLHF
TRBJ1-2 . TRBV2 few TGTGCCAGCACCGAACAGGGTTCCTATGGCTACACCTTC CASTEQGSYGYTF
TRBJ1-2 TRBD1 TRBV7-2 many TGTGCCAGCAGACCTACCCTTATGACAGGGGGCCTCCTATATGGCTACACCTTC CASRPTLMTGGLLYGYTF
TRBJ1-5 . TRBV7-8 . TGTGCCAGCAGCTTAGACACCCAGAGCTATAGCAATCAGCCCCAGCATTTT CASSLDTQSYSNQPQHF
TRBJ2-7 . TRBV5-1 many TGCGCCAGCAGCTTGATGGAAGAGCAGTACTTC CASSLMEEQYF
TRBJ2-3 . TRBV7-2 few TGTGCCAGCTCCCGACTAGGTTCAGATACGCAGTATTTT CASSRLGSDTQYF
TRBJ2-7 TRBD2 TRBV2 . TGTGCCAGCAATCCCTCTAGCGGGGGGATCTCCTACGAGCAGTACTTC CASNPSSGGISYEQYF
TRBJ2-1 . TRBV6-2/TRBV6-3 few TGTGCCAGCGGCAGGGATATGCGCGGTGAGCAGTTCTTC CASGRDMRGEQFF
TRBJ2-4 . TRBV5-6 few TGTGCCAGCAGCTTGGCAGGGGGGGACATTCAGTACTTC CASSLAGGDIQYF
TRBJ2-4 . TRBV20-1 few TGCAGTGCTGGGAAGGGGCCGGATAGGGGAGACATTCAGTACTTC CSAGKGPDRGDIQYF
TRBJ2-7 . TRBV6-5 many TGTGCCAGCAGTCCCCCGGGACACTCCTACGAGCAGTACTTC CASSPPGHSYEQYF
TRBJ2-1 . TRBV7-9 few TGTGCCAGCAGCCCGTCCGCGAGGGGGAATGAGCAGTTCTTC CASSPSARGNEQFF
TRBJ2-3 . TRBV12-3/TRBV12-4 . TGTGCCAGCAGAATTGGAGAGGTATTCGCGCAGTATTTT CASRIGEVFAQYF
TRBJ1-1 . TRBV12-3/TRBV12-4 many TGTGCCAGCAGTTTAGTGGGAACTGAAGCTTTCTTT CASSLVGTEAFF
TRBJ2-7 TRBD1 TRBV20-1 . TGCAGTGCTAGGTCTTTAGGGACAGGGTTAGAGAGCCCCTACGAGCAGTACTTC CSARSLGTGLESPYEQYF
TRBJ2-7 . TRBV27 few TGTGCCAGCAGTTTATTCCAGGGGGGCTACGAGCAGTACTTC CASSLFQGGYEQYF
TRBJ1-2 . TRBV29-1 . TGCAGCGTTTTAATTGAGGGGACCTATGGCTACACCTTC CSVLIEGTYGYTF
TRBJ1-6 TRBD1 TRBV15 . TGTGCCACCAGAGGACAGGGTTCCCGTAATTCACCCCTCCACTTT CATRGQGSRNSPLHF
TRBJ1-2 TRBD1 TRBV12-3/TRBV12-4 many TGTGCCAGCAGATCGACAGGGGCTAACTATGGCTACACCTTC CASRSTGANYGYTF
TRBJ2-2 TRBD1 TRBV7-2 many TGTGCCAGCAGCTTCGGGACAGGTTTATCCGGGGAGCTGTTTTTT CASSFGTGLSGELFF
TRBJ1-3 . TRBV16 few TGTGCCAGCGAAGCCCCGGGACCCTCTTCGTACTCTGGAAACACCATATATTTT CASEAPGPSSYSGNTIYF
TRBJ2-7 . TRBV5-8 . TGTGCCAGCAGCTTGCAGCAGTTCTACGAGCAGTACTTC CASSLQQFYEQYF
TRBJ1-6 . TRBV28 many TGTGCCAGCAGTACCCCGTCCGGGAATAATTCACCCCTCCACTTT CASSTPSGNNSPLHF
TRBJ2-2 TRBD1 TRBV4-1 many TGCGCCAGCAGCCCGGGACAGGCGAACACCGGGGAGCTGTTTTTT CASSPGQANTGELFF